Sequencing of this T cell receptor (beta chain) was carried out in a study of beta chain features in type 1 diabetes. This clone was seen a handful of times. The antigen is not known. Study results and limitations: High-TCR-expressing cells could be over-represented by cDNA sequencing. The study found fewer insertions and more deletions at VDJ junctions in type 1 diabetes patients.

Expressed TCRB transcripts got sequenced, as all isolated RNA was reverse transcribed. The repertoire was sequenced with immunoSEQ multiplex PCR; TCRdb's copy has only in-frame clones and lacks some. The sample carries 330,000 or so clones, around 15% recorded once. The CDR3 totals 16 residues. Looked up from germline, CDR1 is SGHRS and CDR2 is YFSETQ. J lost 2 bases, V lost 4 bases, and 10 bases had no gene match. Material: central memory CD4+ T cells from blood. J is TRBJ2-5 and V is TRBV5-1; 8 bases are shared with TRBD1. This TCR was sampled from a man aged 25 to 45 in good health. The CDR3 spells CASSLGQGGPQETQYF. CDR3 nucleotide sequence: TGCGCCAGCAGCCTCGGACAGGGTGGCCCTCAAGAGACCCAGTACTTC.